This TCR beta chain was captured in a study of cytomegalovirus exposure and HLA in healthy donors. The CDR3 runs 14 residues. Trimming pared 5 bases from V and 4 bases from J, leaving 14 bases between. Germline CDR1 and CDR2: SGHTA and FQGTGA. Generated by immunoSEQ multiplex PCR, the TCRdb table keeps only in-frame clones and is missing some. The table lists 100,000 to 150,000 clones, almost 90% of them singletons. Specimen: PBMCs. The V and J genes are TRBV7-3 and TRBJ1-2; D unclear. This receptor was taken from a man aged 25 to 45 in good health and CMV-seronegative. Here the CDR3 DNA reads TGTGCCAGCAGCGAAGTAGAAACGCTCTATGGCTACACCTTC. This translates into CASSEVETLYGYTF.